Sequencing of this TCR beta chain was carried out in a study of PD-L1 blockade in urothelial cancer. The overall study: Prior chemotherapy ranged from 0 to 3 regimens per patient. Analyzed time points were 3 weeks (second dose) and 6 weeks after therapy began. Study observations and caveats: Blood TCR clonality below the median before treatment was a predictor of better survival.

The CDR3 loop spans 12 amino acids. Germline loops: CDR1 MNHNY, CDR2 SVGAGI (reference sequence). Trimming left V 6 bases short and J 2 bases short, with 7 bases between. The authors spiked synthetic TCR analog templates into each PCR. The method was immunoSEQ multiplex PCR; TCRdb's version includes in-frame clones alone and lacks a portion of them. The data hold 35,000 to 45,000 clones, with roughly nine tenths observed a single time. Concerning this clone itself: The antigen is undetermined.

Time point: peripheral blood 6 weeks after treatment start. The TCR originated in a man between 65 and 79 years old with urothelial cancer. The chain uses TRBV6-6 and TRBJ1-1; D not certain. The sequencing used PBMCs, collected around atezolizumab (anti-PD-L1) treatment. The CDR3 loop reads CASRYTNTEAFF. CDR3 DNA sequence: TGTGCCAGCAGATACACTAACACTGAAGCTTTCTTT.